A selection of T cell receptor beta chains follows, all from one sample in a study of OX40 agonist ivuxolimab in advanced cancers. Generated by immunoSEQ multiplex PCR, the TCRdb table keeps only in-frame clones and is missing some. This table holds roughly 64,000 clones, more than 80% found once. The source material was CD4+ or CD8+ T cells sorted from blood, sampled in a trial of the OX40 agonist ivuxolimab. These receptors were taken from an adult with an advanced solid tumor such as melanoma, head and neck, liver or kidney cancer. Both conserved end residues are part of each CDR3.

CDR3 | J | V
CASSHGQSGEQYF | TRBJ2-7 | TRBV11-3
CASSQGEYRGRSYEQYF | TRBJ2-7 | TRBV4-2
CASSPGVGQPQHF | TRBJ1-5 | TRBV18
CASSLEGPSNTEAFF | TRBJ1-1 | TRBV13
CASTSGRSYNSPLHF | TRBJ1-6 | TRBV25-1
CASSSRGRGYTF | TRBJ1-2 | TRBV28
CASSQTSVTDTQYF | TRBJ2-3 | TRBV7-8
CASGGLGFYNEQFF | TRBJ2-1 | TRBV2
CASSSRSGANTGELFF | TRBJ2-2 | TRBV7-2
CASKQALSNQPQHF | TRBJ1-5 | TRBV19
CASSHTRDTQYF | TRBJ2-3 | TRBV5-6
CASSDPGQGYEQYF | TRBJ2-7 | TRBV9
CASSSRGEMGTEAFF | TRBJ1-1 | TRBV7-9
CASSGIAGVGNEQFF | TRBJ2-1 | TRBV6-1
CASSLGGYEKLFF | TRBJ1-4 | TRBV11-2
CASSQTVNTEAFF | TRBJ1-1 | TRBV11-3
CASSLARGETQYF | TRBJ2-5 | TRBV7-3
CASSPRRWGQETQYF | TRBJ2-5 | TRBV6-4
CASSHSAGRTDTQYF | TRBJ2-3 | TRBV7-2
CASSLGAGLGGYTF | TRBJ1-2 | TRBV27